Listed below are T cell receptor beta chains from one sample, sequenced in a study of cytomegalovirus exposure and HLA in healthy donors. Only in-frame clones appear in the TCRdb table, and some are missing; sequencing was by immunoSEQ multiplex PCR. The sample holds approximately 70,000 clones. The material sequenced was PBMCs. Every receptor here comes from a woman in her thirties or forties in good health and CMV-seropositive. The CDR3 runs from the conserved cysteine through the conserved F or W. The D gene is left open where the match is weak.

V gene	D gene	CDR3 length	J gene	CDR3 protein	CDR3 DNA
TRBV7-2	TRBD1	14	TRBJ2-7	CASSDRDRGGEQYF	TGTGCCAGCAGCGACCGGGACAGGGGTGGCGAGCAGTACTTC
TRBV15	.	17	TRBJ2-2	CATSRDPGRGVSGELFF	TGTGCCACCAGCAGAGATCCAGGCAGGGGAGTGAGCGGGGAGCTGTTTTTT
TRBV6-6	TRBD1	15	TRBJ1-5	CASRIGQERNQPQHF	TGTGCCAGCAGGATTGGACAGGAGCGAAATCAGCCCCAGCATTTT
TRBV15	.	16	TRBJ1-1	CATSRGTFTVVTEAFF	TGTGCCACCAGCAGAGGTACCTTTACGGTGGTCACTGAAGCTTTCTTT
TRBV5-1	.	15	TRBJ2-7	CASSRRGGQEDEQYF	TGCGCCAGCAGTCGGAGGGGGGGACAGGAGGACGAGCAGTACTTC
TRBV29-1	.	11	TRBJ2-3	CSVGRTDTQYF	TGCAGCGTGGGGCGGACAGATACGCAGTATTTT
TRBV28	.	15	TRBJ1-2	CASSLVARASYGYTF	TGTGCCAGCAGTTTAGTCGCCAGGGCCTCCTATGGCTACACCTTC
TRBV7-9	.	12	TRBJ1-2	CASRRGGGGYTF	TGTGCCAGCAGGAGGGGGGGTGGAGGCTACACCTTC
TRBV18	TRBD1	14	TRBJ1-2	CASSPGTGQYGYTF	TGTGCCAGCTCACCAGGGACAGGCCAGTATGGCTACACCTTC
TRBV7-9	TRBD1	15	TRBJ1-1	CASSFLTGGNTEAFF	TGTGCCAGCAGCTTCCTTACAGGGGGGAACACTGAAGCTTTCTTT
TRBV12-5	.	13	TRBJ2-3	CASGFSGTDTQYF	TGTGCTAGTGGTTTCTCAGGGACAGATACGCAGTATTTT
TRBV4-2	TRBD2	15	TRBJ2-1	CASSQEPTSGNEQFF	TGTGCCAGCAGCCAAGAGCCCACTAGCGGAAATGAGCAGTTCTTC
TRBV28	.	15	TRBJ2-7	CASSSYFSRHYEQYF	TGTGCCAGCAGTAGCTATTTTAGCCGTCACTACGAGCAGTACTTC
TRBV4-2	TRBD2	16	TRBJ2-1	CASSQLAGGSYNEQFF	TGTGCCAGCAGCCAACTAGCGGGTGGCTCCTACAATGAGCAGTTCTTC
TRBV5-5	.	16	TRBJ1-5	CASSGGVGVGNQPQHF	TGTGCCAGCAGCGGGGGGGTAGGGGTGGGGAATCAGCCCCAGCATTTT
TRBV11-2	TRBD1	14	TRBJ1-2	CASRAPGQDYGYTF	TGTGCCAGCAGAGCACCGGGACAGGATTATGGCTACACCTTC
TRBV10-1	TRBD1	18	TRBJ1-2	CASSESRGTGVINYGYTF	TGCGCCAGCAGTGAGTCGCGAGGGACAGGGGTCATTAACTATGGCTACACCTTC
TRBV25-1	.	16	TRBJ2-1	CASSESERRPRNEQFF	TGTGCCAGCAGTGAATCGGAGAGGCGGCCCCGGAATGAGCAGTTCTTC
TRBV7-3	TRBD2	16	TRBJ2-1	CASSLIASGGWNEQFF	TGTGCCAGCAGCTTAATTGCTAGCGGGGGGTGGAATGAGCAGTTCTTC
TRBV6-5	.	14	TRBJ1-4	CASRKETLNEKLFF	TGTGCCAGCAGGAAGGAGACCCTCAATGAAAAACTGTTTTTT
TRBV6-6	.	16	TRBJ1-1	CASSYSTDGANTEAFF	TGTGCCAGCAGTTACTCGACAGATGGGGCGAACACTGAAGCTTTCTTT
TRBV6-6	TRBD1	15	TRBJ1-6	CASSYGTALNSPLHF	TGTGCCAGCAGTTACGGGACAGCACTTAATTCACCCCTCCACTTT
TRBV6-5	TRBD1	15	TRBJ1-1	CASSYFQGDRTEAFF	TGTGCCAGCAGTTACTTCCAGGGGGATCGCACTGAAGCTTTCTTT
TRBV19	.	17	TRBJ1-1	CASRETSRGGGHTEAFF	TGTGCCAGTAGAGAAACGTCCAGGGGCGGCGGGCACACTGAAGCTTTCTTT
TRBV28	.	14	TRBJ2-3	CASKDGGISDTQYF	TGTGCCAGCAAGGATGGCGGGATATCAGATACGCAGTATTTT
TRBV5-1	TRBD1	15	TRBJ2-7	CASSRDPGQGGEQYF	TGCGCCAGCAGCCGAGACCCGGGACAGGGAGGAGAGCAGTACTTC
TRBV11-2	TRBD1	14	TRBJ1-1	CASSLQGGNTEAFF	TGTGCCAGCAGCTTACAGGGGGGGAACACTGAAGCTTTCTTT
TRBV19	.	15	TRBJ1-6	CASSGTGNLRRDLHF	TGTGCCAGTAGTGGCACCGGGAACTTAAGAAGGGACCTCCACTTT
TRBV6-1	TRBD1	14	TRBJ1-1	CASSEKGQVGRAFF	TGTGCCAGCAGTGAAAAAGGACAGGTCGGTCGAGCTTTCTTT
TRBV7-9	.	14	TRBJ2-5	CASSLRAGVVTQYF	TGTGCCAGCAGCTTAAGGGCAGGGGTCGTGACCCAGTACTTC
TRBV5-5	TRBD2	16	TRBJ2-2	CASSPLAGGPTGELFF	TGTGCCAGCAGCCCCCTAGCGGGAGGGCCTACCGGGGAGCTGTTTTTT
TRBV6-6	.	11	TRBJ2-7	CASSYVNEQYF	TGTGCCAGCAGTTATGTCAACGAGCAGTACTTC
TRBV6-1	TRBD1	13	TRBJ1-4	CATTGARGEKLFF	TGTGCCACTACAGGGGCGAGGGGCGAAAAACTGTTTTTT
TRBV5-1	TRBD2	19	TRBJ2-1	CASSHPGLAGVSLYNEQFF	TGCGCCAGCAGTCACCCGGGACTAGCGGGAGTCTCCCTTTACAATGAGCAGTTCTTC
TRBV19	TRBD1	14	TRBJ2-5	CASTDDRGKETQYF	TGTGCCAGTACTGACGACAGGGGTAAGGAGACCCAGTACTTC
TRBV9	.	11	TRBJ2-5	CASSAGETQYF	TGTGCCAGCAGCGCAGGAGAGACCCAGTACTTC
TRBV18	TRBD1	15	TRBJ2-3	CASSSDRDSPDTQYF	TGTGCCAGCTCTTCGGACCGGGACAGCCCAGATACGCAGTATTTT